This T cell receptor beta chain was recorded in a study of Ad26.COV2.S vaccination and SARS-CoV-2 variants. Whole-study context: The donor belonged to the COV1001 Ad26.COV2.S trial arm. Dosing was one shot or two shots 56 days apart.

The protocol was immunoSEQ multiplex PCR, while the TCRdb copy is restricted to in-frame clones and leaves out a portion. The table lists hundreds of thousands of clones, roughly nine tenths of them singletons, with 1.5% in the top ten. The treatment denotes: roughly 18 received Ad26.COV2.S at low or high dose, single or two shots; several received placebo; per-sample allocation not given. Each sample was drawn 63 days after the first injection (of vaccine or placebo). Study-wide results and limits: Analyses that measured TCR breadth and depth may have underestimated total T cell responses.

There are 11 residues in the CDR3. Per germline, CDR1 SQVTM and CDR2 ANQGSEA. V dropped 8 bases and J dropped 6 bases, with 12 bases sitting between them. This clone showed up just a few times. Its antigen remains unknown. This sequence joins TRBV29-1 and TRBJ2-3; D is possibly TRBD1 (7 bases). The sample here was peripheral blood, taken in a trial of Ad26.COV2.S vaccine versus placebo. The sequence came from a person between 18 and 59 years old who received the Ad26.COV2.S COVID-19 vaccine or a placebo. This CDR3 is CSSGGSDTQYF. As DNA, the CDR3 is TGCAGCTCAGGGGGGTCCGATACGCAGTATTTT.